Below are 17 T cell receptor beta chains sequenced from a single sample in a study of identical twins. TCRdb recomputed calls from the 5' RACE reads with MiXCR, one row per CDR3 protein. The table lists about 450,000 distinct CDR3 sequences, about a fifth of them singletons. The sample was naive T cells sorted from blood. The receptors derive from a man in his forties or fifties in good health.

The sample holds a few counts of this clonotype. The CDR3 DNA is TGCAGTGCTAGAGATGGCGGATACAGAGAGACCCAGTACTTC. It translates to CSARDGGYRETQYF. This sequence joins TRBV20-1 and TRBJ2-5; D is undetermined. Germline V lookup: CDR1 DFQATT, CDR2 SNEGSKA (reference sequence). V was clipped by 0 bases and J by 4 bases, with 12 bases between them. The CDR3 has 14 residues.

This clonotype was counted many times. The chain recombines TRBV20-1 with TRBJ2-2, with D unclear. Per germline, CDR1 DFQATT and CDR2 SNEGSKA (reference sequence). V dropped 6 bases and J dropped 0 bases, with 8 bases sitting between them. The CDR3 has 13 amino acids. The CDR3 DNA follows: TGCAGTGCCCAGAGACCGAACACCGGGGAGCTGTTTTTT. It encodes CSAQRPNTGELFF.

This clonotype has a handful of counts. The CDR3 DNA follows: TGTGCCAGCAGTTACAGGACTAGCAGCGATGAGCAGTTCTTC. Protein: CASSYRTSSDEQFF. V is TRBV27 and J is TRBJ2-1; 8 bases are a match to TRBD2. The V gene's germline CDR1 is MNHEY and CDR2 SMNVEV (reference sequence). This CDR3 region has 14 residues. With 4 bases clipped from V and 8 bases from J, the junction kept 7 bases outside the gene matches.

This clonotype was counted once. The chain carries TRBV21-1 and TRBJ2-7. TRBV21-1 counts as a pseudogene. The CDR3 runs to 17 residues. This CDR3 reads CASSKRAIAGGCYEQYF. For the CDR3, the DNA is TGTGCCAGCAGCAAGCGGGCTATCGCGGGGGGCTGCTACGAGCAGTACTTC.

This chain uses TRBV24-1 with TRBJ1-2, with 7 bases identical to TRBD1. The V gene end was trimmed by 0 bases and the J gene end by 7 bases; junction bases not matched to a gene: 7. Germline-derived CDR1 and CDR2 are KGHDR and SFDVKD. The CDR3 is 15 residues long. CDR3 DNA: TGTGCCACCAGTGATTTGAGGACAGGACCTGGTGGCTACACCTTC. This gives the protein CATSDLRTGPGGYTF.

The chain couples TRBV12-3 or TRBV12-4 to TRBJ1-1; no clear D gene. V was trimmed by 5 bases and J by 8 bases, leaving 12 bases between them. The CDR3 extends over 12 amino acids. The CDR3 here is CASSGRAEEAFF. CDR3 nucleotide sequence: TGTGCCAGCAGTGGTCGGGCAGAGGAAGCTTTCTTT.

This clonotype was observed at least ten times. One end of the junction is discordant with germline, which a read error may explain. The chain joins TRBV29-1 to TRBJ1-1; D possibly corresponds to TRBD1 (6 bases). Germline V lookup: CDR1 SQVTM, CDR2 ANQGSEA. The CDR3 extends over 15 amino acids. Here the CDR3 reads CSIEFRDTWGTEAFF. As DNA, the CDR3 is TGCAGCATTGAGTTCCGGGACACCTGGGGGACTGAAGCTTTCTTT.

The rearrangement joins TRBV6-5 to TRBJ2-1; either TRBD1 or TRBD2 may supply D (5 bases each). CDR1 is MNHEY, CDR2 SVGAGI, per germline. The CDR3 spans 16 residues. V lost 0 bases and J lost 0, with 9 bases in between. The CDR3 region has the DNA TGTGCCAGCAGTTACTCGCCGGGGCCCTCCTACAATGAGCAGTTCTTC. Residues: CASSYSPGPSYNEQFF.

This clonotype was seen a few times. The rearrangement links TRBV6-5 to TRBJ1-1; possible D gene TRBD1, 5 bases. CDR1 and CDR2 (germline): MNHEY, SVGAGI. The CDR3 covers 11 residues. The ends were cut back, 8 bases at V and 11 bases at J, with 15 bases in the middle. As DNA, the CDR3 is TGTGCCAGCGTTACAGGCTCGGGGGCTTTCTTT. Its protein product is CASVTGSGAFF.

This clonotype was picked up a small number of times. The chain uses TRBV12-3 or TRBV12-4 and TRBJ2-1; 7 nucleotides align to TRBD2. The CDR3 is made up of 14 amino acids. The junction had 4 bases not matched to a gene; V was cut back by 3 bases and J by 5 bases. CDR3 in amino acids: CASSLAGLNNEQFF. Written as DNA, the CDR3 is TGTGCCAGCAGTTTGGCGGGACTAAACAATGAGCAGTTCTTC.

As DNA, the CDR3 is TGTGCCAGCAGTTACGGGGCAGGGGGATTGCAGCCCCAGCATTTT. Translating it yields CASSYGAGGLQPQHF. This rearrangement joins TRBV6-2 or TRBV6-3 to TRBJ1-5; TRBD1 agrees at 7 bases. Germline-derived CDR1 and CDR2 are MNHEY and SVGEGT. CDR3 length: 15 amino acids. J was trimmed by 7 bases and V by 2 bases; bases with no gene match: 8.

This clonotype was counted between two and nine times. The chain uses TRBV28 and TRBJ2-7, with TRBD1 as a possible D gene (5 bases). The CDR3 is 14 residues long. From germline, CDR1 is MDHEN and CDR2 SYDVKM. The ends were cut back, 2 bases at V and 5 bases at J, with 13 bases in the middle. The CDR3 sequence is CASSLTFQGNEQYF. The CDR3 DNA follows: TGTGCCAGCAGTTTAACGTTCCAGGGCAACGAGCAGTACTTC.

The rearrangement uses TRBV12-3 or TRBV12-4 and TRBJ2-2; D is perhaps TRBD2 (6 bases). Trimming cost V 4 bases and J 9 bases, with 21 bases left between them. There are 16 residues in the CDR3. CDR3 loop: CASSSSGRTTRRELFF. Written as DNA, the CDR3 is TGTGCCAGCAGTTCCTCCGGACGGACTACTCGCAGGGAGCTGTTTTTT.

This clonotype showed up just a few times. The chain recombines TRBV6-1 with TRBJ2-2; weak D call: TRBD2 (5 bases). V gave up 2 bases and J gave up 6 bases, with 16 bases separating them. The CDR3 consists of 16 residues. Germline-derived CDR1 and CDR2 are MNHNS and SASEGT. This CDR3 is CASSERSRGSSGELFF. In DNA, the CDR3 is TGTGCCAGCAGTGAACGAAGCCGGGGTAGTTCCGGGGAGCTGTTTTTT.

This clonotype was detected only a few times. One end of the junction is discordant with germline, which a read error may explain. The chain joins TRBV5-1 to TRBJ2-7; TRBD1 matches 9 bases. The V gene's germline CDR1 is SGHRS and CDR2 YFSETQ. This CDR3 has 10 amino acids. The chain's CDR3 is CASSPGTGRF. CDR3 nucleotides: TGCGCCAGCAGTCCCGGGACAGGGCGGTTC.

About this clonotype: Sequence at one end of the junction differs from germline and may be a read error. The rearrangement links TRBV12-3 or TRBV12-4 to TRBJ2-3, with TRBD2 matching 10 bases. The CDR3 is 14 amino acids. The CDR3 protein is CASSFAAGGLSEDF. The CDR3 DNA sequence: TGTGCCAGCAGCTTCGCAGCGGGAGGGCTCAGTGAGGATTTT.

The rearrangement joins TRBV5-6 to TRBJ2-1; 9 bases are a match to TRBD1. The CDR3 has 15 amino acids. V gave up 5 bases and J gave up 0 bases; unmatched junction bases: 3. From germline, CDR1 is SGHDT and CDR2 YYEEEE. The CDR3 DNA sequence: TGTGCCAGCAGGGGGGACAGGGTCTCCTACAATGAGCAGTTCTTC. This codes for CASRGDRVSYNEQFF.